This T cell receptor (beta chain) came from a study of cytomegalovirus exposure and HLA in healthy donors (dated 2017 in TCRdb). Describing the broader study: According to an earlier analysis of 550 to 750 of the donors, 200 million or so T cells yielded 90 million to 140 million unique TCR beta sequences and about 280 Gb of sequence data. To decide whether each TCR beta V gene segment behaved as functional or pseudogenic, an earlier analysis of fewer than 750 of the donors relied on high-throughput TCR beta sequencing. Of the approximately 400 genotyped donors, 81% were placed in the genetic ancestry cluster associated with self-reported Caucasian donors. An early release covering more than 500 HLA-typed donors comprised about 290 gigabases of sequencing data and 65 million to 100 million unique TCR sequences. The study aimed to test whether signatures of past pathogen exposure could be identified by cataloging public T cell receptors. Besides the first cohort of under 700 subjects, a separate validation cohort made up of around 120 different subjects was used. The number of donors typed differed by locus, with 629-630 for A, B, C, DRB1 and DQB1, around 500 for DQA1, over 600 for DPA1, and 400 to 490 for DPB1. Rather than drawing on any new phenotypic data, the later analysis identified candidate immune exposures from TCR beta sequences and the way those sequences occurred across donors. Class I and class II HLA loci were covered by the typing at four-digit resolution. About five DR-DQ haplotypes were treated as single units for association and clustering because of strong linkage in the cohort. To study patterns of TCR occurrence, a later analysis re-analyzed previously published TCR beta repertoires from 650 to 750 donors and added high-resolution HLA genotyping. The study combined high-throughput TCR immunosequencing, statistical association of individual TCRs with disease status, and machine learning to predict cytomegalovirus infection status. The T cell repertoires of around 670 subjects were profiled by immunosequencing and related to cytomegalovirus serostatus. Genome-wide SNP genotypes for about 65% of the roughly 670 donors were used in a later genetic analysis, which treated that subset as a discovery cohort. All discovery cohort repertoires had been generated using a single sequencing platform. Among a few hundred genotyped donors of the cohort, an average of approximately 240,000 unique TCR beta nucleotide sequences were sequenced per donor, about a sixth of them non-productive. Donor age, sex, ethnicity and CMV serostatus were collected together with the repertoire data.

The cohort comprised 670 or so healthy bone marrow donors. At the time of sampling, every cohort member was nominally healthy, though immune exposures that went unrecorded were likely present. The donor tested CMV seronegative, placing the donor among the 300 to 400 seronegative members of the cohort. Each donor provided a peripheral blood sample, and peripheral blood mononuclear cells were used for TCR beta sequencing. The Qiagen DNeasy Blood Extraction Kit was used to extract genomic DNA from the blood cell samples. What the study reported, not specific to this receptor: According to a later genetic analysis, donors in an Asian-associated ancestry cluster had fewer N-insertions in productive TCRs than the roughly 670-donor mean. In a later analysis, several top co-occurrence clusters were reported to appear linked to parvovirus B19, influenza, CMV and Epstein-Barr virus. In a later analysis, the rate of TCR association differed among HLA loci, with DRB1 alleles having the most associated TCRs and HLA-C alleles having the fewest. Most TCR sequences were seen in very few donors, while some public TCRs were found in many individuals. The earlier analysis of around 600 of the donors excluded approximately 15 rarely observed V segments, including chromosome 9 orphons, because counts were too low. In the study, 150 to 200 TCR beta chains were listed as associated with cytomegalovirus. This cohort had only TCR beta chains sequenced, and the lack of alpha or paired-chain data limited which features could be detected. In vitro tests confirmed that a few of the cytomegalovirus-associated TCR beta chains recognize cytomegalovirus antigens. In a later analysis, HLA-associated TCR beta chains showed more clonal expansion and lower generation probabilities than non-associated chains that were equally common. For the cohort, immune exposure information was limited to CMV serostatus. Linkage disequilibrium might explain the correlated functional status among segregating V segments, but an unknown experimental factor could not be excluded. A later analysis found that most CMV-associated TCR beta chains appeared HLA-restricted, with HLA associations seemingly driven largely by CMV exposure. Presence/absence analyses assumed roughly uniform sequencing depth across donors, an assumption that may not hold. Because some donors lacked HLA typing at each locus, the association tests relied only on the typed subset. A later genetic analysis associated a missense DCLRE1C variant with V-gene and J-gene trimming of TCR beta chains, and an independent cohort replicated the association. A further reported finding was that TCR beta sequences accurately predicted the HLA-A and HLA-B alleles for most subjects in the first cohort. The classifier was reported to diagnose cytomegalovirus status with high specificity and sensitivity in both the original cohort and the validation cohort. An earlier analysis of approximately 600 of the donors showed that most TCR beta V segments appeared in productive rearrangements either about 87% or about 30% of the time, which broadly matched IMGT annotations. Assigning TCR associations to individual alleles was difficult when HLA alleles, especially DR and DQ, strongly co-occurred. The authors suggested that the approach could potentially be generalized to other disease states and immunological phenotypes. A group of highly shared sequence variants was considered likely to be a technical artifact of the sequencing pipeline. At a false discovery rate of 0.05, a later analysis linked approximately 18,000 TCR beta sequences to specific HLA alleles.

Note on this clone: This clone's antigen is unknown. Qualities for individual bases were not recorded, and no much larger clone is one base off.

The method was the immunoSEQ multiplex PCR assay. A mixture of 60 forward primers for TCR Vbeta segments and 13 reverse primers for TCR Jbeta segments was used in the multiplex PCR. A multiplex PCR assay on genomic DNA amplified the CDR3 region of rearranged TCR beta genes. On the Illumina HiSeq System, the amplified TCR beta libraries were sequenced as 87-base-pair reads. As for how the authors treated the data: A later analysis tallied about 77 million unique TCR beta chains across the 666 repertoires, and about 10 million of those chains were shared by two or more donors. A nearest-neighbor algorithm error-corrected the raw reads and collapsed the reads into unique sequences, merging closely related sequences to remove PCR and sequencing errors. CDR3 sequences were aligned to IMGT reference sequences to assign V, D and J gene segments. For a sequence to be retained, a match of at least six nucleotides was required to both a V gene segment and a J gene segment. Rearrangements were called productive when the CDR3 lacked stop codons and stayed in frame with V and J; all others were non-productive. CDR3 was defined by IMGT convention, running from the second conserved V-encoded cysteine to the conserved J-encoded phenylalanine. The earlier analysis of 587 of the donors excluded any sequence lacking an unambiguous match to a single V gene segment. An earlier analysis of several hundred of the donors called V segments functional above 56.7% productive rearrangements and segregating when the between-donor standard deviation exceeded 5%. A statistical classification framework was developed to diagnose cytomegalovirus status using the catalog of TCR beta chain sequences. In a later analysis, V and J genes were assigned by comparing TCR nucleotide sequences against IMGT/GENE-DB human TR gene sequences. In a later analysis, CDR3 sequences and most-parsimonious VDJ recombination scenarios were assigned using the TCRdist pipeline. In a later analysis, each TCR beta chain was defined by its CDR3 amino acid sequence together with its V-gene family, and reads lacking a unique V-gene family were excluded. In a later analysis, 500 to 650 highly shared, low-generation-probability nucleotide sequences were removed to address suspected cross-contamination and a sequencing artifact. A later analysis calculated a clonal expansion index for each public chain from normalized within-repertoire ranks of inferred template counts. In a later analysis, generation probabilities were computed using a VDJ recombination model fitted to out-of-frame rearrangements, and the results were checked against IGoR. In a later analysis, hypergeometric tests were used to score TCR-TCR, TCR-HLA and TCR-CMV co-occurrence, with a repertoire-size bias correction applied to TCR pairs. To estimate false discovery rates, a later analysis permuted the HLA or CMV assignments 20 times. A later analysis grouped co-occurring TCRs with DBSCAN, adding TCRdist sequence similarity when clustering within HLA-allele-positive subsets. For co-occurrence clustering, repertoires with fewer than 30,000 or more than 120,000 public chains were excluded, along with roughly five repertoires with anomalous nucleotide sharing. The immuneACCESS repertoire file appears here via TCRdb, limited to in-frame rearrangements. These files lack a portion of the clones; in checked studies, under half of the deficit traces to unresolved V genes, and the cause of the others is not known. V and J calls and clone size are those listed in that table; D and trimming were worked out from the DNA. Recorded for this sample are about 72,000 clones; roughly 82% of them occurred a single time. The ten largest clones capture under 2.5% of the sample.

The sequenced sample was PBMCs. This sequence originates from a young man in good health and CMV-seronegative.

The CDR3 protein sequence reads: CASSYRGWELHQPQHF. In nucleotide form, the sequence is TGTGCCAGCAGTTACCGGGGGTGGGAATTGCATCAGCCCCAGCATTTT. The rearranged segments are TRBV6-6 and TRBJ1-5; the D segment could be TRBD1, given 5 matching bases. Reading from cysteine to phenylalanine, the CDR3 counts 16 amino acids. The retained sequence is limited to the CDR3, 48 bases, with the frame set at the first base. CDR1 and CDR2 are read off the germline V gene (reference sequence) as MNHNY and SVGAGI. V is reduced by 2 bases and J by 5 bases, leaving a spacing of 16 bases between them.